This T cell receptor beta chain was recovered during a study of CD8+ T cells in alopecia areata. Study-wide points: Many expanded lesional clones persisted in scalp and blood during tofacitinib.

This CDR3 comprises 14 residues. On this clone itself: Its antigen is currently unknown.

As for treatment: oral pan-JAK inhibitor, 5-10 mg twice daily. Patients with alopecia areata provided lesional scalp punch biopsies as well as peripheral blood. PBMCs were stained for CD3, CD4 and CD8, and CD4+ and CD8+ T cells were sorted. RNA extraction and reverse transcription yielded cDNA as sequencing template. TCRdb's copy holds only in-frame clones and misses some; the assay was immunoSEQ multiplex PCR. The table shows about 140,000 clones, with approximately 90% occurring only once. The chain uses TRBV21-1 and TRBJ2-5; TRBD1, as called in the table, went unchecked against the DNA. TRBV21-1 is labeled a pseudogene. The sequenced sample was CD8+ T cells sorted from blood, obtained at week 4, from a patient treated with tofacitinib. The source of this sequence is a human donor with alopecia areata. This chain's CDR3 is CASSRRTNQETQYF. The CDR3 bases are TGTGCCAGCAGCAGGCGGACAAACCAAGAGACCCAGTACTTC.